Listed below are T cell receptor beta chains from one sample, sequenced in a study of T cells in Graves' hyperthyroidism and ophthalmopathy. From the multiplex PCR reads, TCRdb called clonotypes with MiXCR, one entry per CDR3 protein. The profile shows some 600,000 distinct CDR3 sequences, around 13% of them singletons. Sequencing was carried out using blood. Receptors were obtained from a woman in her 30s with Graves' hyperthyroidism that later progressed to Graves' ophthalmopathy. Each CDR3 is given with its conserved first and last residue. A D gene is named only where the DNA matches it firmly. The size field is filled for only some rows; it gives once, few, many or a size class.

d_call	clone_size	v_call	cdr3_length	j_call	cdr3_aa	cdr3_nt
TRBD2	.	TRBV12-3/TRBV12-4	15	TRBJ2-1	CASTPSGGPYNEQFF	TGTGCCAGCACCCCTAGCGGGGGCCCCTACAATGAGCAGTTCTTC
TRBD1	.	TRBV12-3/TRBV12-4	14	TRBJ1-2	CASSLFGDSYGYTF	TGTGCCAGCAGCCTATTTGGGGACAGCTATGGCTACACCTTC
.	many	TRBV20-1	14	TRBJ1-4	CSARVWTTNEKLFF	TGCAGTGCTAGAGTGTGGACAACTAATGAAAAACTGTTTTTT
TRBD1	many	TRBV6-2/TRBV6-3	14	TRBJ1-6	CASSLRQGWSPLHF	TGTGCCAGCAGTTTGAGACAGGGTTGGTCACCCCTCCACTTT
TRBD2	many	TRBV19	17	TRBJ2-1	CASKRGLAGGTYEEQFF	TGTGCCAGTAAGAGGGGACTAGCGGGAGGAACCTACGAGGAGCAGTTCTTC
.	many	TRBV7-2	15	TRBJ1-2	CASSLGPGGAQSYTF	TGTGCCAGCAGCTTAGGACCGGGGGGGGCGCAAAGCTACACCTTC
TRBD2	few	TRBV20-1	16	TRBJ2-1	CSASRSGGRAYNEQFF	TGCAGTGCTTCCCGGTCCGGCGGGAGGGCCTACAATGAGCAGTTCTTC
.	.	TRBV19	12	TRBJ1-1	CASILGQTEVFF	TGTGCCAGTATCCTAGGACAGACTGAAGTTTTCTTT
.	.	TRBV20-1	14	TRBJ1-6	CSATKPSYNSPLHF	TGCAGTGCTACCAAACCGTCCTATAATTCACCCCTCCACTTT
.	.	TRBV3-1	14	TRBJ2-7	CASSRSQGFYEQYF	TGTGCCAGCAGCCGTAGCCAGGGATTCTACGAGCAGTACTTC
TRBD1	few	TRBV3-1	14	TRBJ2-3	CASSARGYTDTQYF	TGTGCCAGCAGCGCCAGGGGGTACACAGATACGCAGTATTTT
TRBD1	many	TRBV2	13	TRBJ1-2	CASSRQGAYGYTF	TGTGCCAGCAGCAGACAGGGGGCCTATGGCTACACCTTC
TRBD2	few	TRBV27	17	TRBJ2-1	CASGASGAPDSYNEQFF	TGTGCCAGCGGGGCTAGCGGAGCACCGGATTCCTACAATGAGCAGTTCTTC
TRBD2	few	TRBV5-8	15	TRBJ2-1	CASSLVAGGLNEQFF	TGTGCCAGCAGCTTGGTAGCGGGAGGGCTCAATGAGCAGTTCTTC
TRBD2	few	TRBV30	15	TRBJ2-7	CAWSTRGTSGLSQYF	TGTGCCTGGAGTACCAGGGGGACTAGCGGCCTCTCGCAGTACTTC
.	.	TRBV4-2	14	TRBJ1-2	CASSPWGREDGYTF	TGTGCCAGCAGCCCCTGGGGGAGGGAGGATGGCTACACCTTC
.	many	TRBV2	14	TRBJ2-2	CASSVRRGTGELFF	TGTGCCAGCAGTGTCCGGCGGGGCACCGGGGAGCTGTTTTTT
TRBD2	many	TRBV28	16	TRBJ2-7	CASIKAGGPYSYEQYF	TGTGCCAGCATCAAAGCGGGAGGGCCATACTCCTACGAGCAGTACTTC
TRBD2	few	TRBV20-1	16	TRBJ2-7	CSASDPTSASSYEQYF	TGCAGTGCTAGTGATCCTACTAGCGCAAGCTCCTACGAGCAGTACTTC
TRBD1	many	TRBV27	13	TRBJ2-7	CATSRTGAYEQYF	TGTGCCACCAGCAGGACAGGGGCCTACGAGCAGTACTTC
TRBD2	many	TRBV10-3	15	TRBJ2-1	CAISAGLANYNEQFF	TGTGCCATCAGTGCGGGACTAGCGAACTACAATGAGCAGTTCTTC
.	many	TRBV27	13	TRBJ1-1	CASRWGARTEAFF	TGTGCCAGCCGCTGGGGGGCGAGAACTGAAGCTTTCTTT
.	once	TRBV28	14	TRBJ2-7	CASNPLDGRYEQYF	TGTGCCAGCAACCCTCTTGACGGCCGCTACGAGCAGTACTTC
.	many	TRBV7-3	13	TRBJ1-4	CASSLIFGEKLFF	TGTGCCAGCAGCTTAATCTTCGGGGAAAAACTGTTTTTT
.	many	TRBV3-1	14	TRBJ2-7	CASSQAYSRHEQYF	TGTGCCAGCAGCCAAGCCTATTCCCGGCACGAGCAGTACTTC
.	many	TRBV7-2	13	TRBJ1-5	CASRLVSNQPQHF	TGTGCCAGCAGACTGGTTAGCAATCAGCCCCAGCATTTT
.	many	TRBV27	12	TRBJ2-3	CASSPHTDTQYF	TGTGCCAGCAGCCCTCACACAGATACGCAGTATTTT
.	few	TRBV3-1	16	TRBJ2-7	CASSQEGAGRSYEQYF	TGTGCCAGCAGCCAAGAAGGGGCGGGCCGTTCCTACGAGCAGTACTTC
.	many	TRBV10-3	15	TRBJ2-1	CAISEKVGPYNEQFF	TGTGCCATCAGTGAGAAGGTGGGACCTTACAATGAGCAGTTCTTC